This TCR beta chain was obtained from a study of cytomegalovirus exposure and HLA in healthy donors. Whole-study context: Sequencing of about 200 million T cells in an earlier analysis found 100 million to 140 million unique TCR beta sequences.

Findings and caveats of the study: 164 TCR beta chains were listed as cytomegalovirus-associated.

As concerns this clone: Antigen unknown.

PCR involved 60 Vbeta and 13 Jbeta primers. The method was immunoSEQ multiplex PCR; TCRdb's version includes in-frame clones alone and lacks a portion of them. The sample holds a few hundred thousand clones; around 81% are singletons and the top ten take less than 9%. V dropped 6 bases and J dropped 5; count of bases not matched to a gene: 8. Germline V CDR1 and CDR2: MNHEY, SVGAGI. There are 14 residues in the CDR3. Sample: PBMCs. This sequence originates from a woman in her sixties or seventies in good health and CMV-seropositive. The genes are TRBV6-5 and TRBJ2-7, with 9 nucleotides matching TRBD2. In DNA, the CDR3 is TGTGCCAGCAGGGGGACTAGCCGGGCCCACGAGCAGTACTTC. Translation: CASRGTSRAHEQYF.